This TCR beta chain was observed in a study of blood T cell repertoires in COVID-19. This clone was observed a single time. This CDR3 has 15 residues. V lost 5 bases and J lost 9; bases outside the gene matches: 14. CDR1 is SGHRS and CDR2 is YFSETQ in the germline V gene. Sequenced by immunoSEQ multiplex PCR; TCRdb stores in-frame clones only, minus some. The profile shows roughly 380,000 clones, about 90% of them singletons. This sequence joins TRBV5-1 and TRBJ2-7; 10 bases fit TRBD2. The sample comprised PBMCs or T cells enriched from blood (not recorded which). The sequence was obtained from a young man who had recovered from COVID-19. CDR3 bases: TGCGCCAGCAGTTTAACCGGGACTAGCGAAAAAGTGCAGTACTTC. This codes for CASSLTGTSEKVQYF. Combining the CDR3 with reference TRBV5-1 and TRBJ2-7 gives the whole variable domain KAGVTQTPRYLIKTRGQQVTLSCSPISGHRSVSWYQQTPGQGLQFLFEYFSETQRNKGNFPGRFSGRQFSNSRSEMNVSTLELGDSALYLCASSLTGTSEKVQYFGPGTRLTVT.